The entry below describes one T cell receptor (beta chain). This clonotype was observed a single time. No cognate antigen has been identified for it. No much larger clone exists at a distance of one base, and base qualities are not known. A single read counts as weak evidence. The sample comes from a study of regulatory T cells in long-lasting Graves disease (dated by TCRdb to the early 2020s). For the study in its entirety: To count as having persistent Graves' disease, a patient had to have received antithyroid drug treatment for over 5 years with TSH receptor autoantibodies remaining persistently positive. A total of around 35 samples were covered by TCR sequencing, comprising roughly 13 persistent and around 20 newly diagnosed Graves' disease patients. Persistent Graves' disease patients were compared with newly diagnosed Graves' disease patients by peripheral blood TCR sequencing and RNA sequencing. The study took place in China and was registered as a clinical trial. Antithyroid drugs had been taken for about 9.7 years on average by persistent Graves' disease patients in the clinical cohort.

The CDR3, from cysteine to phenylalanine, totals 14 residues. Just CDR3 DNA is preserved here, 42 bases in frame from base 1. CDR1 and CDR2 are drawn from the germline V gene: ENHRY, SYGVKD. Trimming costs V 3 bases and J 4 bases, and their ends lie 10 bases apart. Libraries were prepared through multiplex PCR. The sequencing machine was an Illumina HiSeq 4000. To build TCR beta libraries, CDR3 regions were amplified by Arm-PCR using iRepertoire HTBI primers. Before sequencing, the PCR products underwent gel purification. Per the source publication's procedure: Across samples, 55 to 80 TRBV and around 15 TRBJ segments were identified and used for gene usage analysis of CDR3 amino acid clonotypes. COPE and FqMerger were used to merge the filtered high-quality paired reads into contigs. BLAST was used to align contigs to IMGT TRBV, TRBD and TRBJ reference genes, and CDR3 was defined according to IMGT. Clonotypes above 0.1% frequency were classified as highly expanded clones. Shannon entropy served as the measure of repertoire diversity, while the Gini coefficient captured V-J evenness. Clonotypes shared by more than one individual were considered public. TCRdb reprocessing: public reads trimmed at Q25 with fastp, clones called with MiXCR, in-frame beta chains kept. Each entry merges the rows of one CDR3 protein and shows their most common DNA and genes. The V and J calls shown here were made by TCRdb, not taken from the authors' results. The table for this sample lists 350,000 to 500,000 distinct CDR3 sequences; approximately 22% of them were counted only once. Over 11% of the sample is held by the ten biggest clonotypes.

Interpreted using the paper, the time point label stands for: persistent/refractory GD, antithyroid drugs over 5 years with positive TRAb. For both TCR sequencing and RNA sequencing, RNA was extracted from PBMCs using TRIzol. The diagnosis of Graves' disease was made according to American Thyroid Association guidelines. Patients for the study were recruited at an endocrinology department in Xi'an, China. From each patient, 7.5 to 9.5 milliliters of peripheral blood was collected into an EDTA anticoagulant tube. Ficoll Paque Plus density gradient separation was used to isolate PBMCs, and no further T cell sorting was done. RNA quality was checked with an Agilent 2100 Bioanalyzer and agarose gel, and concentration with a NanoDrop 2000. What the research found in general, with its limitations: Persistent Graves' disease patients showed lower TCR Shannon entropy and fewer highly expanded clones than newly diagnosed patients, suggesting clonal expansion. More public clonotypes were shared among persistent patients (around 2,600) than among newly diagnosed patients (under 1,000). Persistent disease showed preferential use of TRBV28, TRBJ1-2 and TRBJ2-5, whereas newly diagnosed disease favored TRBV20-1 and TRBJ2-1. Because the primary lesion, thyroid tissue, could not be accessed, the study looked at peripheral blood alone. As a limitation, the authors acknowledged that the small sample size may reduce accuracy. Only the TCR beta chain was sequenced and analyzed.

This chain joins TRBV10-3 to TRBJ2-1, and possibly TRBD1, on 6 matching bases. The receptor was derived from a female donor with Graves disease. The sample consisted of peripheral blood mononuclear cells (PBMCs), taken when the disease was refractory, from a patient treated with antithyroid drugs. DNA sequence: TGTGCCATCAGTGAAGGGGGTTCTTACAATGAGCAGTTCTTC. This gives the protein CAISEGGSYNEQFF.